The sequence of this TCR beta chain was determined in a study of T cells after yellow fever vaccination. The germline V gene has CDR1 MNHEY and CDR2 SVGEGT. The CDR3 has 16 residues. V lost 0 bases and J lost 9, with 18 bases in between. Comment on this clonotype: Antigen unknown.

Findings and limits, study-wide: A large majority of primary-vaccination clones showed up again after the booster (96% CD4, roughly 91% CD8).

A 5'RACE template-switching step, the method used to make TCR cDNA, added a universal primer site and UMIs. TCRdb called the 5' RACE reads again in MiXCR, with one record for every CDR3 protein. The data hold hundreds of thousands of distinct CDR3 sequences, with under 15% observed a single time. This chain links TRBV6-2 or TRBV6-3 with TRBJ1-5; D gene unclear. The sequence came from a man younger than 30 who received the YFV17D yellow fever vaccine. The sequencing here drew on CD4+ T cells sorted from PBMCs, taken 15 days after the yellow fever booster vaccination. CDR3 DNA: TGTGCCAGCAGTTACTCGGACCGGGATGAGGATCGGCCCCAGCATTTT. Translation gives CASSYSDRDEDRPQHF.